These T cell receptor beta chains were read from a single sample in a study of T cells expressing NK-cell markers. One entry per CDR3 protein, without DNA, is what TCRdb gives after re-calling the 5' RACE reads. This listing includes 500,000 or so distinct CDR3 sequences. Sequencing was done on a sample of blood T cells: a sorted CD56 or NKG2C T cell subset, CD4+ or CD8+ T cells, or bulk PBMC T cells (not recorded which). Every receptor here comes from a young man in good health. The CDR3 runs from the conserved cysteine through the conserved F or W. The order of the fields is CDR3 protein, V gene, J gene.

CDR3aa: CASSPLLAGYNEQFF; v_gene: TRBV3-1; j_gene: TRBJ2-1
CDR3aa: CATSDSRKGQGDTQYF; v_gene: TRBV24-1; j_gene: TRBJ2-3
CDR3aa: CASSVDRDVRSEAFF; v_gene: TRBV7-9; j_gene: TRBJ1-1
CDR3aa: CSVEARRNTEAFF; v_gene: TRBV29-1; j_gene: TRBJ1-1
CDR3aa: CASSFSRASNTGELFF; v_gene: TRBV5-5; j_gene: TRBJ2-2
CDR3aa: CASSLEAPQRGSEQFF; v_gene: TRBV5-1; j_gene: TRBJ2-1
CDR3aa: CSARDLPTPNTEAFF; v_gene: TRBV20-1; j_gene: TRBJ1-1
CDR3aa: CASSPWTANMNTEAFF; v_gene: TRBV3-1; j_gene: TRBJ1-1
CDR3aa: CASGLTAGMGTEAFF; v_gene: TRBV12-5; j_gene: TRBJ1-1
CDR3aa: CASRQGDNNEQFF; v_gene: TRBV12-3/TRBV12-4; j_gene: TRBJ2-1
CDR3aa: CSATVQVPEAFF; v_gene: TRBV20-1; j_gene: TRBJ1-1
CDR3aa: CASSPRRGRETQYF; v_gene: TRBV7-3; j_gene: TRBJ2-5
CDR3aa: CASSWSSRTGTGLYNEQFF; v_gene: TRBV5-1; j_gene: TRBJ2-1
CDR3aa: CASSQDQGGWQGYGYTF; v_gene: TRBV4-2; j_gene: TRBJ1-2
CDR3aa: CSAGGPRGEQYF; v_gene: TRBV20-1; j_gene: TRBJ2-7
CDR3aa: CASSFKKRESRTDTKYF; v_gene: TRBV6-5; j_gene: TRBJ2-3
CDR3aa: CASSLFRLVAGGQAGELFF; v_gene: TRBV27; j_gene: TRBJ2-2
CDR3aa: CSVPGLRELNEQFF; v_gene: TRBV29-1; j_gene: TRBJ2-1
CDR3aa: CATSRDTGRDNEQFF; v_gene: TRBV15; j_gene: TRBJ2-1
CDR3aa: CATARRGELFF; v_gene: TRBV19; j_gene: TRBJ2-2
CDR3aa: CASSQGNRVPGELFF; v_gene: TRBV14; j_gene: TRBJ2-2
CDR3aa: CASSQEASGRGEETQYF; v_gene: TRBV4-3; j_gene: TRBJ2-5
CDR3aa: CSARQALNTEAFF; v_gene: TRBV29-1; j_gene: TRBJ1-1
CDR3aa: CASSQERHQDYEQYF; v_gene: TRBV11-2; j_gene: TRBJ2-7
CDR3aa: CASSVIRGNIQYF; v_gene: TRBV27; j_gene: TRBJ2-4
CDR3aa: CSAGPAGEIYGHEQFF; v_gene: TRBV20-1; j_gene: TRBJ2-1
CDR3aa: CASSLTWTGGDTQYF; v_gene: TRBV12-3/TRBV12-4; j_gene: TRBJ2-3
CDR3aa: CASSDSGNTGELFF; v_gene: TRBV19; j_gene: TRBJ2-2
CDR3aa: CASSTGIQRYEQYF; v_gene: TRBV6-1; j_gene: TRBJ2-7
CDR3aa: CASSVSGGAYTGELFF; v_gene: TRBV9; j_gene: TRBJ2-2
CDR3aa: CASSREYAGRSYNEQFF; v_gene: TRBV14; j_gene: TRBJ2-1
CDR3aa: CATRDGSYGYTF; v_gene: TRBV24-1; j_gene: TRBJ1-2
CDR3aa: CASSLMGGSYNEQFF; v_gene: TRBV7-2; j_gene: TRBJ2-1
CDR3aa: CASTLTAPLDGDEQYF; v_gene: TRBV27; j_gene: TRBJ2-7
CDR3aa: CASSLWGQLNTEAFF; v_gene: TRBV5-1; j_gene: TRBJ1-1